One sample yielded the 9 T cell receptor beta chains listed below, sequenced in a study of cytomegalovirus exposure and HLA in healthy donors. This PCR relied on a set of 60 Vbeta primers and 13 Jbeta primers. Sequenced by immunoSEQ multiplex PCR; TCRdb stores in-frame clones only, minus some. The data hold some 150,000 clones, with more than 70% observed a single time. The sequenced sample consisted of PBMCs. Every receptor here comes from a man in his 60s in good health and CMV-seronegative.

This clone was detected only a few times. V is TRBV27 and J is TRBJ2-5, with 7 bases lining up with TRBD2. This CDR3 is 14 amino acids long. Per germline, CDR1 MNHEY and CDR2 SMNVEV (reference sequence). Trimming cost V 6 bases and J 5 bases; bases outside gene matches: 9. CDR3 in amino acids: CASRSGISGETQYF. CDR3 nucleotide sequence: TGTGCCAGCAGGAGCGGGATCTCTGGGGAGACCCAGTACTTC.

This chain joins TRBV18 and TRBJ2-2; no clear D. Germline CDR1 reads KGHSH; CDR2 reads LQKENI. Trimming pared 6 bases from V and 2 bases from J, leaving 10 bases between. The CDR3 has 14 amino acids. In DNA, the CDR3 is TGTGCCAGCTCCTTGGCAGGCAACACCGGGGAGCTGTTTTTT. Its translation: CASSLAGNTGELFF.

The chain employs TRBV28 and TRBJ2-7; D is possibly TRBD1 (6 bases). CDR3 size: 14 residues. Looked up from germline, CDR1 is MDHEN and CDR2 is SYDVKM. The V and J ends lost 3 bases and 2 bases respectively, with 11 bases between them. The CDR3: CASSFPQGPYEQYF. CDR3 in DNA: TGTGCCAGCAGTTTTCCACAGGGCCCCTACGAGCAGTACTTC. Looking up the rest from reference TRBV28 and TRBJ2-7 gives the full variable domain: DVKVTQSSRYLVKRTGEKVFLECVQDMDHENMFWYRQDPGLGLRLIYFSYDVKMKEKGDIPEGYSVSREKKERFSLILESASTNQTSMYLCASSFPQGPYEQYFGPGTRLTVT.

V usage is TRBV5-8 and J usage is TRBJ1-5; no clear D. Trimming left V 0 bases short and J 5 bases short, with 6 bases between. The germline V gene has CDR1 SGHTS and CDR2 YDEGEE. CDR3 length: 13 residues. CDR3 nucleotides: TGTGCCAGCAGCTTGGAGAGCTATCAGCCCCAGCATTTT. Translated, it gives CASSLESYQPQHF.

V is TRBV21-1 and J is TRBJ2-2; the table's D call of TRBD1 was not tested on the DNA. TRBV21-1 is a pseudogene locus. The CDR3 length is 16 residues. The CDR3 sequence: CASSNPGQESTGELFF. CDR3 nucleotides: TGTGCCAGCAGCAACCCGGGACAGGAGTCTACCGGGGAGCTGTTTTTT.

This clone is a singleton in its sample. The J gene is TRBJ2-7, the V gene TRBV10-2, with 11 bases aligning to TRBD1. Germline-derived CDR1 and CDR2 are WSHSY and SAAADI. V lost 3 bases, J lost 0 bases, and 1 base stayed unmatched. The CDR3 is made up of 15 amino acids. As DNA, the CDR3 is TGCGCCAGCAGTGACGGGACAGGGGGCTCCTACGAGCAGTACTTC. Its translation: CASSDGTGGSYEQYF.

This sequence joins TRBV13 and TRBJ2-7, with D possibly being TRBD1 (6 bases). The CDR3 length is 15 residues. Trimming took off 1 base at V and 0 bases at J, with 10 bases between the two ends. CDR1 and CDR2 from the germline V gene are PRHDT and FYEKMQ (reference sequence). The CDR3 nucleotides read TGTGCCAGCAGCTTAGCCCCAGGGGTCTCCTACGAGCAGTACTTC. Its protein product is CASSLAPGVSYEQYF.

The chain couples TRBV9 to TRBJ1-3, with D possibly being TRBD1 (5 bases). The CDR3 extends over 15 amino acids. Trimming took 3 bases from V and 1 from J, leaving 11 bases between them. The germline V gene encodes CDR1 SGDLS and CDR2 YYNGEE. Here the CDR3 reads CASSAMTVSGNTIYF. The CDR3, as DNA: TGTGCCAGCAGCGCGATGACAGTATCTGGAAACACCATATATTTT.

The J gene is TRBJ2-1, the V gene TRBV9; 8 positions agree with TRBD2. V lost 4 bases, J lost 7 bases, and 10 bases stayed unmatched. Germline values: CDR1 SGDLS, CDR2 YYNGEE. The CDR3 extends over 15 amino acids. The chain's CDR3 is CASSPPGLDYNEQFF. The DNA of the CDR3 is TGTGCCAGCAGCCCTCCGGGACTAGACTATAATGAGCAGTTCTTC.